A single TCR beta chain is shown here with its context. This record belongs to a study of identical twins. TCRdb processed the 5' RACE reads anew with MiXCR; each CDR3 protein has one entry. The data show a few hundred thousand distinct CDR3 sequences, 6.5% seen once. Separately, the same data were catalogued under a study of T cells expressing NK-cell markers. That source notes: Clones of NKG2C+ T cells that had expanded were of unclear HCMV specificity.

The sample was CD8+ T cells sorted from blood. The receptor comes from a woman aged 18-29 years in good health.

The CDR3: CASSITSGSNEQFF. The CDR3 DNA reads as TGTGCCAGCAGTATAACTAGCGGGAGTAATGAGCAGTTCTTC. The genes are TRBV6-1 and TRBJ2-1, with 11 bases fitting TRBD2. This CDR3 comprises 14 residues. Germline V gene sequence: CDR1 MNHNS, CDR2 SASEGT. J gave up 7 bases and V 5 bases, and 4 bases lay outside the gene matches.